The 16 T cell receptor beta chains reported below all come from one sample, sequenced in a study of blood T cell repertoires in COVID-19. This table comes from immunoSEQ multiplex PCR, and its TCRdb copy is limited to in-frame clones, with some not included. The data contain 150,000 to 200,000 clones, roughly nine tenths of them singletons. Material: PBMCs or T cells enriched from blood (not recorded which). These receptors were obtained from a human donor with acute COVID-19. The donor label of this sample is uncertain.

The chain recombines TRBV4-1 with TRBJ1-5, with 8 bases aligning to TRBD1. J gave up 1 base and V 0 bases, and 5 bases lay outside the gene matches. This CDR3 region has 17 residues. Germline CDR1 is MGHRA and CDR2 is YSYEKL. CDR3 DNA sequence: TGCGCCAGCAGCCAAGATTCGTGGACAGGGAGCAATCAGCCCCAGCATTTT. Its translation: CASSQDSWTGSNQPQHF.

This clone occurred once. V gene TRBV30 combines with J gene TRBJ1-5; TRBD1 might be the D (6 bases). The CDR3 contains 14 residues. V was pared by 2 bases and J by 5 bases, with 13 bases between. The germline V gene has CDR1 GTSNPN and CDR2 SVGIG (reference sequence). For the CDR3, the DNA is TGTGCCTGGAGTAGAGGGGACACTTATCAGCCCCAGCATTTT. Protein product: CAWSRGDTYQPQHF.

This sequence joins TRBV30 and TRBJ1-1; no definite D call. V lost 0 bases to trimming and J lost 4 bases, with 12 bases between them. Germline CDR1 GTSNPN, CDR2 SVGIG (reference sequence). The CDR3 covers 14 residues. The CDR3 here is CAWSVGGMGTEAFF. The DNA of the CDR3 is TGTGCCTGGAGTGTTGGAGGAATGGGCACTGAAGCTTTCTTT.

The CDR3 bases are TGCGCCAGCAGCTTGGGGGCTATCCTAAGCACAGATACGCAGTATTTT. Translation: CASSLGAILSTDTQYF. This chain joins TRBV5-1 and TRBJ2-3; D gene unclear. This CDR3 comprises 16 residues. Trimming removed 0 bases from V and 0 bases from J, with 11 bases in between. Germline values: CDR1 SGHRS, CDR2 YFSETQ.

The rearrangement joins TRBV19 to TRBJ2-4; TRBD1 agrees at 10 bases. The germline V gene encodes CDR1 LNHDA and CDR2 SQIVND (reference sequence). The CDR3 is made up of 16 amino acids. The junction had 6 bases not matched to a gene; V was cut back by 4 bases and J by 3 bases. The DNA for the CDR3 is TGTGCCAGTAGTAGACGACAGGGGGCAGGCAAAAACATTCAGTACTTC. This gives the protein CASSRRQGAGKNIQYF.

The chain has TRBV7-8 and TRBJ1-4; D remains ambiguous. V dropped 3 bases and J dropped 5 bases, with 10 bases sitting between them. The CDR3 contains 14 residues. CDR1 is SGHVS and CDR2 is FQNEAQ in the germline V gene. CDR3 DNA sequence: TGTGCCAGCAGCTTTGAAAGAGTCAATGAAAAACTGTTTTTT. This translates into CASSFERVNEKLFF.

The chain joins TRBV6-6 to TRBJ2-3; TRBD2 matches at 13 bases. Germline lookup yields CDR1 MNHNY and CDR2 SVGAGI (reference sequence). V was clipped by 7 bases and J by 4 bases; unmatched bases: 2. The CDR3 consists of 14 residues. CDR3 bases: TGTGCCAGCACCACTAGCGGGGGGGCAGATACGCAGTATTTT. Translation: CASTTSGGADTQYF.

The chain has TRBV13 and TRBJ2-3; TRBD2 agrees at 11 bases. The CDR3 has 16 residues. Germline CDR1 and CDR2: PRHDT and FYEKMQ (reference sequence). The junction had 5 bases not matched to a gene; V was cut back by 4 bases and J by 2 bases. CDR3 protein: CASSSKLAGATDTQYF. The DNA of the CDR3 is TGTGCCAGCAGCTCGAAACTAGCGGGGGCCACAGATACGCAGTATTTT.

The chain carries TRBV5-1 and TRBJ1-4; D possibly corresponds to TRBD1 (6 bases). This CDR3 has 14 residues. Germline CDR1 reads SGHRS; CDR2 reads YFSETQ. The V end lost 4 bases, the J end lost 8 bases, and 15 bases lay between the germline ends. The CDR3 DNA is TGCGCCAGCAGCGTACAGGGTGAAACGGAAAAACTGTTTTTT. It yields the protein CASSVQGETEKLFF.

The gene calls are TRBV3-1 (or the pseudogene TRBV3-2) and TRBJ2-2, with 7 bases aligning to TRBD1. The CDR3 spans 13 residues. The V segment lost 4 bases and the J segment 8 bases; nucleotides outside the gene matches: 4. The germline V gene encodes CDR1 LGHDT and CDR2 YNNKEL (reference sequence). CDR3 nucleotides: TGTGCCAGCAGCCTAACAGGGGATGGGGAGCTGTTTTTT. Its protein is CASSLTGDGELFF.

The chain uses TRBV10-3 and TRBJ2-7; TRBD2 matches at 8 bases. The germline V gene encodes CDR1 ENHRY and CDR2 SYGVKD. This CDR3 has 16 residues. The J segment lost 5 bases and the V segment lost 0 bases, leaving 9 bases of the junction unmatched. The CDR3 sequence is CAISESLTGGLNEQYF. DNA for the CDR3: TGTGCCATCAGTGAGTCGCTTACGGGGGGGCTCAACGAGCAGTACTTC.

This clone has just a few counts. The chain links TRBV5-6 to TRBJ1-5, with D tentatively TRBD1 (6 bases). V was trimmed by 0 bases and J by 3 bases, leaving 10 bases between them. Germline assignment: CDR1 SGHDT and CDR2 YYEEEE. The CDR3 loop spans 15 amino acids. CDR3 bases: TGTGCCAGCAGCTTGGCCGGGGACATCAATCAGCCCCAGCATTTT. Translated, it gives CASSLAGDINQPQHF.

The chain employs TRBV5-1 and TRBJ2-7; D remains ambiguous. Germline V gene sequence: CDR1 SGHRS, CDR2 YFSETQ. V was pared by 6 bases and J by 6 bases, with 13 bases between. CDR3 length equals 12 residues. The CDR3 bases are TGCGCCAGCACTTCAGACATCCGCGAGCAGTACTTC. Encoded protein: CASTSDIREQYF.

The chain is built from TRBV5-6 and TRBJ1-5; possible D gene TRBD1, 6 bases. This CDR3 region has 13 residues. CDR1 and CDR2 from the germline V gene are SGHDT and YYEEEE. V dropped 4 bases and J dropped 4 bases, with 9 bases sitting between them. The CDR3 protein is CASSRDRNQPQHF. The CDR3 bases are TGTGCCAGCAGCCGAGACAGGAATCAGCCCCAGCATTTT.

The chain uses TRBV18 and TRBJ2-1, with TRBD2 as a possible D gene (6 bases). Germline CDR1 and CDR2: KGHSH and LQKENI. The CDR3 is made up of 15 amino acids. Trimming took off 2 bases at V and 0 bases at J, with 8 bases between the two ends. The CDR3 loop reads CASSPTGSSYNEQFF. The CDR3 DNA reads TGTGCCAGCTCACCAACCGGGAGCTCCTACAATGAGCAGTTCTTC.

The chain joins TRBV5-8 to TRBJ2-7; 13 positions match TRBD2. The CDR3 spans 15 residues. Germline V CDR1 and CDR2: SGHTS, YDEGEE. V trimming: 0 bases; J trimming: 5 bases; junction bases outside the gene matches: 2. The CDR3 spells CASSLGLAGGHEQYF. The CDR3 region has the DNA TGTGCCAGCAGCTTGGGACTAGCGGGGGGCCACGAGCAGTACTTC.